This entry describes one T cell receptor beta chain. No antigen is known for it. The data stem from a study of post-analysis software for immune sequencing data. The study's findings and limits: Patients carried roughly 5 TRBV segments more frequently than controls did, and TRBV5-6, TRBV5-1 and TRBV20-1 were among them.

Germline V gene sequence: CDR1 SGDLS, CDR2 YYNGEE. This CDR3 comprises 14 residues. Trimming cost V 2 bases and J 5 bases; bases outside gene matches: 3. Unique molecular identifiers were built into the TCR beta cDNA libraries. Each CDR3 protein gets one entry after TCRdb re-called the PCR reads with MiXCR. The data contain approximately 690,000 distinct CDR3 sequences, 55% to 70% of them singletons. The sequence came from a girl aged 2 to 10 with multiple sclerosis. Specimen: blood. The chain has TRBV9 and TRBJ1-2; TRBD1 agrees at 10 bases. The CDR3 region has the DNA TGTGCCAGCAGCGTGACAGGGGGCACATATGGCTACACCTTC. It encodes CASSVTGGTYGYTF.